The 25 T cell receptor beta chains below come from one sample, sequenced in a study of shared clonotypes between healthy human individuals. The table came from immunoSEQ multiplex PCR; TCRdb's copy has only in-frame clones and leaves some out. The sample has about 2.4 million clones; 90% to 95% are singletons. The sequencing input was naive CD4+ T cells from PBMCs. Subset noted: CD45RA+ positively selected. These receptor sequences come from a man younger than 35 in good health. Some clones in this sample may be carry-over from other donors' samples.

This sequence joins TRBV5-1 and TRBJ2-1; a weak D match, TRBD2 (6 bases). Trimming took off 3 bases at V and 3 bases at J, with 10 bases between the two ends. The CDR3 is 14 amino acids. Germline values: CDR1 SGHRS, CDR2 YFSETQ. DNA of the CDR3: TGCGCCAGCAGCTGGACGGGACTCTACAATGAGCAGTTCTTC. As protein: CASSWTGLYNEQFF.

This clone came up a few times. V and J are TRBV2 and TRBJ1-5; tentatively, D is TRBD1 (6 bases). Germline CDR1 is SNHLY and CDR2 is FYNNEI. V was cut by 7 bases and J by 6 bases, with 16 bases left in between. The CDR3 extends over 14 amino acids. This CDR3 is CASNLVGGTQPQHF. The CDR3 bases are TGTGCCAGCAATCTCGTGGGGGGCACTCAGCCCCAGCATTTT.

This chain connects TRBV7-3 to TRBJ2-5; 8 nucleotides line up with TRBD1. The J segment lost 5 bases and the V segment lost 2 bases, leaving 10 bases of the junction unmatched. This CDR3 is built from 16 residues. Germline V gives CDR1 SGHTA, CDR2 FQGTGA. As DNA, the CDR3 is TGTGCCAGCAGCTTACTTGGACAGGGTGGTGGCGAGACCCAGTACTTC. Translating gives CASSLLGQGGGETQYF.

V gene TRBV15 combines with J gene TRBJ1-5; TRBD1 might be the D (5 bases). CDR1 is LNHNV and CDR2 is YYDKDF in the germline V gene (reference sequence). Deletions cut 1 base from V and 9 bases from J, with 10 bases between. This CDR3 contains 13 residues. CDR3 sequence: CATSRVGRGPQHF. The CDR3 DNA sequence: TGTGCCACCAGCAGAGTGGGGCGGGGGCCCCAGCATTTT. The full variable domain, in which reference TRBV15 and TRBJ1-5 provide the parts outside the CDR3, is DAMVIQNPRYQVTQFGKPVTLSCSQTLNHNVMYWYQQKSSQAPKLLFHYYDKDFNNEADTPDNFQSRRPNTSFCFLDIRSPGLGDTAMYLCATSRVGRGPQHFGDGTRLSIL.

The genes are TRBV30 and TRBJ1-5; D is undetermined. Germline V lookup: CDR1 GTSNPN, CDR2 SVGIG (reference sequence). This CDR3 is 12 amino acids long. V lost 1 base to trimming and J lost 11 bases, with 12 bases between them. The CDR3 spells CAWSDSQTAQHF. In nucleotides, the CDR3 is TGTGCCTGGAGTGACAGCCAGACGGCCCAGCATTTT.

This clone came up once. V usage is TRBV18 and J usage is TRBJ2-3; no definite D call. The CDR3 is made up of 14 amino acids. Trimming removed 6 bases at V and 0 bases at J, with 10 bases between. CDR1 and CDR2 (germline): KGHSH, LQKENI. CDR3 DNA: TGTGCCAGCTCGGTGGCTCGGAGCACAGATACGCAGTATTTT. Its protein is CASSVARSTDTQYF.

The chain recombines TRBV27 with TRBJ2-2; 10 bases agree with TRBD2. Germline V gives CDR1 MNHEY, CDR2 SMNVEV (reference sequence). Trimming took 5 bases from V and 3 from J; bases not matched to a gene: 6. CDR3 size: 16 residues. CDR3 region: CASSPLAGVDTGELFF. DNA for the CDR3: TGTGCCAGCAGTCCCCTAGCGGGGGTTGACACCGGGGAGCTGTTTTTT.

This chain links TRBV7-9 with TRBJ2-7; D might be TRBD2 (6 bases). CDR3 size: 15 residues. Per the germline V gene, CDR1 is SEHNR and CDR2 is FQNEAQ (reference sequence). Between the trimmed V and J ends, which lost 1 base and 4 bases, there was a span of 14 bases. Written as DNA, the CDR3 is TGTGCCAGCAGCTTAGGGGGTTCCCGGGGGTACGAGCAGTACTTC. Protein: CASSLGGSRGYEQYF.

The chain is built from TRBV19 and TRBJ1-5; 7 nucleotides match TRBD1. The V gene's germline CDR1 is LNHDA and CDR2 SQIVND (reference sequence). J was trimmed by 10 bases and V by 7 bases; bases with no gene match: 10. The CDR3 spans 13 residues. The CDR3 sequence is CASIADRKGPQHF. CDR3 nucleotides: TGTGCCAGTATTGCGGACAGGAAAGGCCCCCAGCATTTT.

The CDR3 DNA reads as TGTGCCAGCATCCAACAGCCTCATTATGGCTACACCTTC. Residues: CASIQQPHYGYTF. The rearrangement links TRBV28 to TRBJ1-2; D not resolved. The CDR3 contains 13 residues. Germline V gives CDR1 MDHEN, CDR2 SYDVKM. Trimming took off 7 bases at V and 5 bases at J, with 14 bases between the two ends.

V is TRBV7-2 and J is TRBJ1-4; D is uncertain. This CDR3 spans 17 amino acids. From germline, CDR1 is SGHTA and CDR2 FQGNSA. The V end lost 5 bases, the J end lost 7 bases, and 23 bases lay between the germline ends. Here the CDR3 DNA reads TGTGCCAGCAGCCCGTATGCATCCCCGGGCCTAGGTGAAAAACTGTTTTTT. This gives the protein CASSPYASPGLGEKLFF.

The chain employs TRBV5-1 and TRBJ2-5, with 8 bases matching TRBD1. The germline gives CDR1 SGHRS, CDR2 YFSETQ. V lost 0 bases and J lost 3; bases outside the gene matches: 4. CDR3 length: 15 amino acids. The CDR3 sequence: CASSLGTGWEETQYF. As DNA, the CDR3 is TGCGCCAGCAGCTTGGGGACAGGGTGGGAAGAGACCCAGTACTTC.

The CDR3 DNA follows: TGCGCCAGCGACAGGGGGCAAGGAGTTGGCGGGGAGCTGTTTTTT. It yields the protein CASDRGQGVGGELFF. V gene TRBV5-1 combines with J gene TRBJ2-2; the match to TRBD1 covers 10 bases. The germline V gene encodes CDR1 SGHRS and CDR2 YFSETQ. V dropped 7 bases and J dropped 7; count of bases not matched to a gene: 10. The CDR3 totals 15 residues.

The chain has TRBV25-1 and TRBJ2-7; D gene unclear. This CDR3 is built from 14 residues. Germline V gene lookup returns CDR1 MGHDK and CDR2 SYGVNS. Trimming cost V 0 bases and J 6 bases, with 12 bases left between them. The CDR3 nucleotides are TGTGCCAGCAGTGAATACGGCGGACGTGTCGAGCAGTACTTC. It encodes CASSEYGGRVEQYF.

The V call is TRBV27, the J call TRBJ2-1, with D uncertain. Germline V gene data show CDR1 as MNHEY and CDR2 as SMNVEV (reference sequence). This CDR3 is built from 12 residues. The germline V and J ends were trimmed by 5 bases and 10 bases, with 12 bases remaining between them. The DNA for the CDR3 is TGTGCCAGCAGTCAGCTAGTAGGCGAGCAGTTCTTC. The encoded protein is CASSQLVGEQFF.

The V gene is TRBV11-2, the J gene TRBJ2-2, with 14 positions matching TRBD2. CDR3 length equals 16 residues. Unmatched junction bases numbered 8, after V lost 8 bases and J lost 6 bases. The germline gives CDR1 SGHAT, CDR2 FQNNGV. The CDR3 DNA reads TGTGCCAGCGGAAAGGGACTAGCGGGAGTATCCGGGGAGCTGTTTTTT. Amino acid sequence: CASGKGLAGVSGELFF.

In the case of this clone: The sample has other DNA sequences that encode this CDR3 too. The V call is TRBV28, the J call TRBJ2-7; D is unresolved. CDR1 and CDR2 (germline): MDHEN, SYDVKM. CDR3 length equals 12 residues. Trimming took 1 base from V and 4 from J, leaving 5 bases between them. The CDR3 region is CASSLFRYEQYF. CDR3 bases: TGTGCCAGCAGTTTATTTAGGTACGAGCAGTACTTC.

The chain uses TRBV9 and TRBJ2-2; 10 bases align to TRBD1. The CDR3 is made up of 17 amino acids. Germline V lookup: CDR1 SGDLS, CDR2 YYNGEE. V trimming: 4 bases; J trimming: 1 base; junction bases outside the gene matches: 7. The CDR3 bases are TGTGCCAGCAGCCCCCGGACAGGGGGGCTGAACACCGGGGAGCTGTTTTTT. It translates to CASSPRTGGLNTGELFF.

The rearrangement uses TRBV2 and TRBJ2-7; D is unresolved. The V gene's germline CDR1 is SNHLY and CDR2 FYNNEI. The CDR3 consists of 13 residues. Trimming shortened V by 1 base and J by 8 bases, and 12 bases separated the two germline ends. The CDR3 spells CASSEVYRSKQYF. CDR3 DNA sequence: TGTGCCAGCAGTGAAGTCTATCGTTCCAAGCAGTACTTC.

The chain recombines TRBV28 with TRBJ1-2; 8 bases map to TRBD1. The V segment lost 2 bases and the J segment 6 bases; nucleotides outside the gene matches: 5. The CDR3 is 14 amino acids. Germline V CDR1 and CDR2: MDHEN, SYDVKM. The CDR3 here is CASSLGQGFNGYTF. The CDR3 bases are TGTGCCAGCAGTTTAGGACAGGGATTCAATGGCTACACCTTC.

The chain uses TRBV7-3 and TRBJ2-2, with 7 bases identical to TRBD2. The CDR3 length is 16 residues. Germline trimming cut 4 bases from V and 4 bases from J; bases unmatched to any gene: 9. Germline CDR1 reads SGHTA; CDR2 reads FQGTGA. CDR3 sequence reads: CASSSLSGTITGELFF. CDR3 nucleotide sequence: TGTGCCAGCAGCTCACTCTCCGGGACTATCACCGGGGAGCTGTTTTTT.

This clone has a single count. The genes are TRBV7-9 and TRBJ2-5, with no clear D. This CDR3 is 13 amino acids long. CDR1 is SEHNR, CDR2 FQNEAQ, per germline (reference sequence). The ends were cut back, 5 bases at V and 5 bases at J, with 12 bases in the middle. The CDR3 reads CASSPSGWETQYF. CDR3 nucleotide sequence: TGTGCCAGCAGCCCGTCAGGATGGGAGACCCAGTACTTC.

The CDR3 loop is CASSPRPTAYGYTF. CDR3 DNA sequence: TGTGCCAGCAGCCCCCGCCCGACAGCATATGGCTACACCTTC. The gene calls are TRBV9 and TRBJ1-2; a weak D match, TRBD1 (5 bases). The V and J ends lost 4 bases and 5 bases respectively, with 15 bases between them. The germline CDR1 and CDR2 sequences are SGDLS and YYNGEE. The CDR3 spans 14 residues.

This chain links TRBV7-3 with TRBJ2-1; 8 bases match TRBD2. The CDR3 has 15 residues. V dropped 3 bases and J dropped 2; count of bases not matched to a gene: 3. The V gene's germline CDR1 is SGHTA and CDR2 FQGTGA. CDR3 sequence (DNA): TGTGCCAGCAGCTTCTTAGCGGGACCCTACAATGAGCAGTTCTTC. Translated, it gives CASSFLAGPYNEQFF. Variable domain in full (rest from reference TRBV7-3 and TRBJ2-1): GAGVSQTPSNKVTEKGKYVELRCDPISGHTALYWYRQSLGQGPEFLIYFQGTGAADDSGLPNDRFFAVRPEGSVSTLKIQRTERGDSAVYLCASSFLAGPYNEQFFGPGTRLTVL.

CDR3 residues: CASSFVPRVRYEQYF. The CDR3, as DNA: TGTGCCAGCAGCTTTGTTCCCCGAGTGAGGTACGAGCAGTACTTC. The chain links TRBV11-2 to TRBJ2-7, with D uncertain. The CDR3 is 15 residues long. CDR1 is SGHAT, CDR2 FQNNGV, per germline. Trimming left V 3 bases short and J 4 bases short, with 16 bases between.